Listed here are 4 T cell receptor beta chains from one sample, sequenced in a study of OX40 agonist ivuxolimab in advanced cancers. Measured with immunoSEQ multiplex PCR; TCRdb has only the in-frame clones, and not every one. Among roughly 56,000 clones, approximately 86% were seen once, and the ten largest hold about 0.95%. The sample was CD4+ or CD8+ T cells sorted from blood, taken in a trial of the OX40 agonist ivuxolimab. The receptors stem from an adult with an advanced solid tumor such as melanoma, head and neck, liver or kidney cancer.

This rearrangement joins TRBV6-1 to TRBJ2-3; 12 bases are shared with TRBD2. Looked up from germline, CDR1 is MNHNS and CDR2 is SASEGT. The CDR3 runs 14 residues. V was pared by 7 bases and J by 8 bases, with 7 bases of the junction left unmatched. CDR3 in DNA: TGTGCCAGCACCTCGACTAGCGGGAGTCTTACGCAGTATTTT. Translating it yields CASTSTSGSLTQYF.

This clone was seen only a few times. The rearrangement joins TRBV11-2 to TRBJ1-1; D ambiguous. The V gene lost 5 bases and the J gene lost 1 base, with 14 bases spanning the gap. Germline V gene data show CDR1 as SGHAT and CDR2 as FQNNGV. CDR3 size: 15 residues. The CDR3 bases are TGTGCCAGCAGCGCGCTGGCAGGAAAGAACACTGAAGCTTTCTTT. It codes for CASSALAGKNTEAFF.

The chain employs TRBV5-4 and TRBJ1-1; D is unclear. Trimming took 0 bases from V and 1 from J, leaving 7 bases between them. Germline lookup yields CDR1 SGHNT and CDR2 YYREEE (reference sequence). The CDR3 runs to 14 residues. This CDR3 is CASSLARANTEAFF. The CDR3 coding sequence is TGTGCCAGCAGCTTGGCCCGGGCGAACACTGAAGCTTTCTTT.

The gene calls are TRBV7-9 and TRBJ1-5; weak D call: TRBD1 (5 bases). Germline loops: CDR1 SEHNR, CDR2 FQNEAQ (reference sequence). V dropped 2 bases and J dropped 0 bases, with 5 bases sitting between them. The CDR3 covers 14 residues. The CDR3 sequence is CASSLQGSNQPQHF. DNA of the CDR3: TGTGCCAGCAGCTTACAGGGTAGCAATCAGCCCCAGCATTTT. The complete variable domain, with remaining parts taken from reference TRBV7-9 and TRBJ1-5, reads DTGVSQNPRHKITKRGQNVTFRCDPISEHNRLYWYRQTLGQGPEFLTYFQNEAQLEKSRLLSDRFSAERPKGSFSTLEIQRTEQGDSAMYLCASSLQGSNQPQHFGDGTRLSIL.